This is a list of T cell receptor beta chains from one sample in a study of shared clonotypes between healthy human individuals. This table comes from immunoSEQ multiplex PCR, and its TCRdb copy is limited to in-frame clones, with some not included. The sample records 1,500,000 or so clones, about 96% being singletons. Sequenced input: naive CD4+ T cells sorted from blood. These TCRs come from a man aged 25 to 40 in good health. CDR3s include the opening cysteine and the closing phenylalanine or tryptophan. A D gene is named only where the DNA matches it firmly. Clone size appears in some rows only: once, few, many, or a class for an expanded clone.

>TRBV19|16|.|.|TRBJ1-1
TGTGCCAGTAGTATAATGGGTGGACGGCTAAACACTGAAGCTTTCTTT
CASSIMGGRLNTEAFF
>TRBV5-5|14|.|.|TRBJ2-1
TGTGCCAGCAGCTCTGGACGCCAGGGCAATGAGCAGTTCTTC
CASSSGRQGNEQFF
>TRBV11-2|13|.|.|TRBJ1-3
TGTGCCAGCGGCGAGCACTCTGGAAACACCATATATTTT
CASGEHSGNTIYF
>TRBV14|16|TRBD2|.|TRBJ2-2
TGTGCCAGCAGCCGGGGACTAGCGGGAGTTAGCGGGGAGCTGTTTTTT
CASSRGLAGVSGELFF
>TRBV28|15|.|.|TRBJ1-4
TGTGCCAGCAGTTATCAGGGACGGGTTAATGAAAAACTGTTTTTT
CASSYQGRVNEKLFF
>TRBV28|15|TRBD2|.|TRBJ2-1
TGTGCCAGCAGCCTCAAGGGACTAGCGGACAATGAGCAGTTCTTC
CASSLKGLADNEQFF
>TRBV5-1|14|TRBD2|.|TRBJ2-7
TGCGCCAGCAGCCAACGGGCGGGGGCCTACGAGCAGTACTTC
CASSQRAGAYEQYF
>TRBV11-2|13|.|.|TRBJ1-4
TGTGCCAGCAGCTTAGAGATGGAAGAAAAACTGTTTTTT
CASSLEMEEKLFF
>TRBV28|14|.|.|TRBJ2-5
TGTGCCAGCAGGCTCGGAGGGCCGGGGGAGACCCAGTACTTC
CASRLGGPGETQYF
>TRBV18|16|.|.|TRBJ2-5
TGTGCCAGCTCACCCCTTTCGACTGCGTACCAAGAGACCCAGTACTTC
CASSPLSTAYQETQYF
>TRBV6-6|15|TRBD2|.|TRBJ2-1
TGTGCCAGCATCTCAAGCGGGAGTGGCTACAATGAGCAGTTCTTC
CASISSGSGYNEQFF
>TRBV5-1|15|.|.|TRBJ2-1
TGCGCCAGCAGCTTGGGGACACTACCTCACAATGAGCAGTTCTTC
CASSLGTLPHNEQFF
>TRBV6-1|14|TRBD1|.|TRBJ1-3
TGTGCCAGCAGGGCGGGACAGGGTTTGACCACCATATATTTT
CASRAGQGLTTIYF
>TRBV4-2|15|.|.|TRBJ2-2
TGTGCCAGCAGCCCATTCATGCGGAACACCGGGGAGCTGTTTTTT
CASSPFMRNTGELFF
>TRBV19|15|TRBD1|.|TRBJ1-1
TGTGCCAGTAGTGCCCAGAACAGGGGGGGAACTGAAGCTTTCTTT
CASSAQNRGGTEAFF
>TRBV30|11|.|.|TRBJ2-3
TGTGCCTGGAGTCCCTCAGATACGCAGTATTTT
CAWSPSDTQYF
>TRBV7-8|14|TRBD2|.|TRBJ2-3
TGTGCCAGCAGCTCAACACTAGCGACAGATACGCAGTATTTT
CASSSTLATDTQYF
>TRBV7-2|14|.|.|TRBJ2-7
TGTGCCAGCAGCTTAGATTCAGGGCCCTACGAGCAGTACTTC
CASSLDSGPYEQYF
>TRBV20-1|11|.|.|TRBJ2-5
TGCAGTGCTCCGGTTGCGGAGACCCAGTACTTC
CSAPVAETQYF
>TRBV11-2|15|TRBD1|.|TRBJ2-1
TGTGCCAGCAGCACCCGACAGGGGGCTTACAATGAGCAGTTCTTC
CASSTRQGAYNEQFF
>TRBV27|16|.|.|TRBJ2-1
TGTGCCAGCAGCCGCGGACGAGCGCTCTCCTACAATGAGCAGTTCTTC
CASSRGRALSYNEQFF
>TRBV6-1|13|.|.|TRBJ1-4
TGTGCCAGCAGTGACATTGGGGAGGAAAAACTGTTTTTT
CASSDIGEEKLFF
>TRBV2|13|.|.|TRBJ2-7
TGTGCCAGCATATTCTCCCGCGGGTCCGAGCAGTACTTC
CASIFSRGSEQYF
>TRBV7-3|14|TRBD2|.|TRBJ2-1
TGTGCCAGCAGCCCACTAGCGTGGTACAATGAGCAGTTCTTC
CASSPLAWYNEQFF
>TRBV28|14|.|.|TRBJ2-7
TGTGCCAGCAGAGGTACACTCAAGGTCTACGAGCAGTACTTC
CASRGTLKVYEQYF
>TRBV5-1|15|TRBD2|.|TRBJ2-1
TGCGCCAGCAGCTACGGACTAGCGGGAGTTAATGAGCAGTTCTTC
CASSYGLAGVNEQFF
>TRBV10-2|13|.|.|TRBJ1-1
TGCGCCAGCACTATACAGTCGAACACTGAAGCTTTCTTT
CASTIQSNTEAFF
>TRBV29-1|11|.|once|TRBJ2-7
TGCAGCGTTTCGACAGCCTACGAGCAGTACTTC
CSVSTAYEQYF
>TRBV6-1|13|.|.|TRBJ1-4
TGTGCCAGCAGTGAAGACCGATGGGAAAAACTGTTTTTT
CASSEDRWEKLFF
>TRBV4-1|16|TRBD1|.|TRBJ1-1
TGCGCCAGCAGCCACCCTAGACAGGGTGGGCAGAATGAAGCTTTCTTT
CASSHPRQGGQNEAFF
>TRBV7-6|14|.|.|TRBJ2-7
TGTGCCAGCAGCCGAGCGGGCTCGCCCTACGAGCAGTACTTC
CASSRAGSPYEQYF
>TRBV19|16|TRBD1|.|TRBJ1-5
TGTGCCAGTAGTATCATGGGGACAGCGTCGCATCAGCCCCAGCATTTT
CASSIMGTASHQPQHF
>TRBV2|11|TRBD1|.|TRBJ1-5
TGTGCCAGCAGTGGACAGGGAGCCCAGCATTTT
CASSGQGAQHF
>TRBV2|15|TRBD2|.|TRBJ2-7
TGTGCCAGCACCGACGGACTAGCGGGTGCCTACGAGCAGTACTTC
CASTDGLAGAYEQYF
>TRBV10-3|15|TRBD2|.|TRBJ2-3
TGTGCCATCAGCGAACGACTAGCGGGAGTTGATACGCAGTATTTT
CAISERLAGVDTQYF
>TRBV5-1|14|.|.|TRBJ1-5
TGCGCCAGCTCCTTAGAGGGGGGCAATCAGCCCCAGCATTTT
CASSLEGGNQPQHF
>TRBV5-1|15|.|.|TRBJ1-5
TGCGCCAGCAGCTTGGGGGCAGGGTTTAATCAGCCCCAGCATTTT
CASSLGAGFNQPQHF
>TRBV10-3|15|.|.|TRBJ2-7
TGTGCCATCAGTGGCTCCCGGGACGGAACCTACGAGCAGTACTTC
CAISGSRDGTYEQYF
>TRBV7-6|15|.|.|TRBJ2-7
TGTGCCAGCAGCTTAGTAGGGACCGAACGGGGCGAGCAGTACTTC
CASSLVGTERGEQYF
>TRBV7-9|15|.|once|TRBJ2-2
TGTGCCAGCAGCGCGTCGGGATTAGGTACCGGGGAGCTGTTTTTT
CASSASGLGTGELFF
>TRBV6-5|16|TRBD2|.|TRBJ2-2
TGTGCCAGCAGCTACCTTATTAGCGGGCACACCGGGGAGCTGTTTTTT
CASSYLISGHTGELFF
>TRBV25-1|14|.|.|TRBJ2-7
TGTGCCAGCAGTGAATTAGTGGAGGGGGTAGGGCAGTACTTC
CASSELVEGVGQYF
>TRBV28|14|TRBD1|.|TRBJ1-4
TGTGCCAGCAGGGGGACAGCGCTCCCGTATTCGCTGTTTTTT
CASRGTALPYSLFF
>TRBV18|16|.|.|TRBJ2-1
TGTGCCAGCTCACCCCTGGGGCAAGCTCGGGGCAATGAGCAGTTCTTC
CASSPLGQARGNEQFF
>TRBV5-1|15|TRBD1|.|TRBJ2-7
TGCGCCAGCAGCGGCGGGACAGGGCGCACCTACGAGCAGTACTTC
CASSGGTGRTYEQYF
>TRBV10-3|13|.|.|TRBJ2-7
TGTGCCATCAGTGCGGGCCTCACCTACGAGCAGTACTTC
CAISAGLTYEQYF
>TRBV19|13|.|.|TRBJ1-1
TGTGCCAGCCGGGACAAAGGAGACACTGAAGCTTTCTTT
CASRDKGDTEAFF
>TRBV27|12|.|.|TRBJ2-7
TGTGCCAGCCGTAATAGGTATGGCGAGCAGTACTTC
CASRNRYGEQYF
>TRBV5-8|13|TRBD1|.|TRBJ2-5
TGTGCCAGCCGGCTAAGGGGGCAGGAGACCCAGTACTTC
CASRLRGQETQYF
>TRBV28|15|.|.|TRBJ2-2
TGTGCCAGCAGTCCGGCGGGAATCGTAACCGGGGAGCTGTTTTTT
CASSPAGIVTGELFF
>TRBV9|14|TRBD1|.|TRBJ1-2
TGTGCCAGCGCTCGGGGCAGAGGGGACAGGGGCTACACCTTC
CASARGRGDRGYTF
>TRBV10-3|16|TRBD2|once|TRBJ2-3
TGTGCCATCAGTGCGGCGGGACTAGCGGGAACAGATACGCAGTATTTT
CAISAAGLAGTDTQYF
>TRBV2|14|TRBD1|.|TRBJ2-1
TGTGCCAGCAGCGCAGACAGGGGCTACAATGAGCAGTTCTTC
CASSADRGYNEQFF
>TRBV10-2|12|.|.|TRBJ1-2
TGCGCCAGCAGTGGGACTGCTAAAGACTACACCTTC
CASSGTAKDYTF
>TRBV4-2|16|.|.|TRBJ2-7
TGTGCCAGCAGCCAAGTCGGGGCGGGGAGCTCCTACGAGCAGTACTTC
CASSQVGAGSSYEQYF
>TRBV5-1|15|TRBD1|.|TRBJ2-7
TGCGCCAGCAGCTATACCGGGACAGAATTCTACGAGCAGTACTTC
CASSYTGTEFYEQYF